The 27 T cell receptor beta chains presented below share a single source sample, sequenced in a study of control samples from healthy donors and cancer patients (dated by TCRdb to between 2020 and 2021). Libraries were constructed by the immunoSEQ multiplex PCR assay. TCRdb provides this immuneACCESS table in a form limited to in-frame rearrangements. Some clones are lacking; in checked studies, under half of them reflect an unresolved V gene, and why the rest are absent is not known. In all, the sample holds over 150,000 clones, and just over 95% of those were seen once. The ten largest clones take up just over 1% of the sample. The sample taken for sequencing was blood. The source is a woman in her 30s in good health.

CDR3: CASSSPSGGSYEQYF. The DNA for the CDR3 is TGTGCCAGCAGTTCCCCTAGCGGGGGAAGCTACGAGCAGTACTTC. The chain is built from TRBV6-5 and TRBJ2-7; 10 bases match TRBD2. The trim removed 4 bases at V and 3 bases at J, leaving 6 bases unmatched. In germline, CDR1 is MNHEY, CDR2 SVGAGI. The CDR3 consists of 15 residues.

V and J are TRBV28 and TRBJ2-7, with D tentatively TRBD1 or TRBD2 (6 bases each). V lost 3 bases to trimming and J lost 3 bases, with 15 bases between them. CDR1 MDHEN and CDR2 SYDVKM come from the germline V gene. The CDR3 length is 15 residues. The CDR3 region has the DNA TGTGCCAGCAGTTTCTTTGGGGGGCGAGGCTACGAGCAGTACTTC. Translating it yields CASSFFGGRGYEQYF.

The chain links TRBV5-1 to TRBJ2-7, with D unclear. The CDR3 has 13 residues. The ends were cut back, 4 bases at V and 4 bases at J, with 12 bases in the middle. Per the germline V gene, CDR1 is SGHRS and CDR2 is YFSETQ. CDR3 nucleotide sequence: TGCGCCAGCAGCAACCTCAAAACATACGAGCAGTACTTC. Amino acids: CASSNLKTYEQYF.

The rearrangement uses TRBV21-1 and TRBJ1-4; the D segment call TRBD1 is taken from the table without a DNA check. TRBV21-1 is a pseudogene locus. The CDR3 sequence is 17 residues long. In DNA form, the CDR3 reads TGTGCCAGCAGCAAAAGGACAGGGGGTTGGACTAATGAAAAACTGTTTTTT. It is translated as CASSKRTGGWTNEKLFF.

This sequence joins TRBV27 and TRBJ2-7, with D possibly being TRBD2 (5 bases). The V gene's germline CDR1 is MNHEY and CDR2 SMNVEV (reference sequence). Trimming took off 4 bases at V and 7 bases at J, with 17 bases between the two ends. The CDR3 consists of 14 residues. Here the CDR3 reads CASSSWEFAWEQYF. DNA for the CDR3: TGTGCCAGCAGTTCTTGGGAGTTTGCTTGGGAGCAGTACTTC.

V usage is TRBV5-5 and J usage is TRBJ2-5, with 10 bases that match TRBD1. CDR1 and CDR2 from the germline V gene are SGHKS and YYEKEE (reference sequence). CDR3 size: 17 residues. The junction had 11 bases not matched to a gene; V was cut back by 3 bases and J by 3 bases. The CDR3 spells CASSSTAGQGLKETQYF. Written as DNA, the CDR3 is TGTGCCAGCAGCTCCACCGCGGGACAGGGGTTAAAAGAGACCCAGTACTTC.

This clone was counted a few times. The rearrangement uses TRBV18 and TRBJ2-7; D tentatively reads TRBD1 or TRBD2 (5 bases each). Germline V gene sequence: CDR1 KGHSH, CDR2 LQKENI. The CDR3 loop spans 12 amino acids. Trimming pared 2 bases from V and 6 bases from J, leaving 8 bases between. The CDR3 is CASSPGGREQYF. The CDR3 DNA follows: TGTGCCAGCTCACCAGGGGGACGCGAGCAGTACTTC.

The rearrangement uses TRBV9 and TRBJ2-3, with D perhaps TRBD2 (5 bases). Trimming took 0 bases from V and 2 from J, leaving 10 bases between them. Germline assignment: CDR1 SGDLS and CDR2 YYNGEE. This CDR3 has 15 residues. The CDR3 bases are TGTGCCAGCAGCGTAGCGAGGGTTGTCACAGATACGCAGTATTTT. Translating gives CASSVARVVTDTQYF. Filled out from reference TRBV9 and TRBJ2-3, the complete variable domain reads DSGVTQTPKHLITATGQRVTLRCSPRSGDLSVYWYQQSLDQGLQFLIQYYNGEERAKGNILERFSAQQFPDLHSELNLSSLELGDSALYFCASSVARVVTDTQYFGPGTRLTVL.

The V gene is TRBV6-5, the J gene TRBJ1-5; D is possibly TRBD1 (6 bases). V gave up 6 bases and J gave up 6 bases, with 12 bases separating them. CDR1 MNHEY and CDR2 SVGAGI come from the germline V gene. The CDR3 runs to 13 residues. The CDR3 region is CASRIQGSQPQHF. CDR3 nucleotide sequence: TGTGCCAGCAGGATACAGGGAAGTCAGCCCCAGCATTTT.

The gene calls are TRBV5-1 and TRBJ2-7; 12 nucleotides match TRBD2. This CDR3 comprises 16 residues. V was pared by 3 bases and J by 1 base, with 5 bases of the junction left unmatched. Germline V CDR1 and CDR2: SGHRS, YFSETQ. CDR3: CASSYAGTSGSYEQYF. The CDR3 DNA reads as TGCGCCAGCAGCTACGCCGGGACTAGCGGGTCCTACGAGCAGTACTTC.

This sequence joins TRBV28 and TRBJ2-1; 7 bases fit TRBD1. Germline lookup yields CDR1 MDHEN and CDR2 SYDVKM. Trimming at V came to 5 bases and at J to 2 bases, leaving 21 bases not matched to a gene. The CDR3 length is 20 residues. CDR3 in DNA: TGTGCCAGCAGTCAGAGGTGGGGACAGAAATTCGCTACAGCCTACAATGAGCAGTTCTTC. Protein: CASSQRWGQKFATAYNEQFF.

This chain uses TRBV30 with TRBJ2-1, with a possible D match to TRBD2 (6 bases). CDR3 length: 15 amino acids. V was clipped by 4 bases and J by 4 bases, with 17 bases between them. Germline V gives CDR1 GTSNPN, CDR2 SVGIG (reference sequence). The CDR3 reads CAWNLGVADYNEQFF. DNA of the CDR3: TGTGCCTGGAACCTGGGGGTAGCGGATTACAATGAGCAGTTCTTC.

The chain recombines TRBV28 with TRBJ1-3, with D hard to call. The CDR3 contains 14 residues. With 6 bases removed from V and 0 bases from J, the gap between germline ends came to 9 bases. Germline CDR1 and CDR2: MDHEN and SYDVKM. The CDR3 DNA reads as TGTGCCAGCAGACGAGACGGCTCTGGAAACACCATATATTTT. As protein: CASRRDGSGNTIYF.

The chain carries TRBV30 and TRBJ2-1; unclear D gene. This CDR3 contains 15 residues. Germline values: CDR1 GTSNPN, CDR2 SVGIG (reference sequence). Trimming stripped 5 bases from V and 0 bases from J, with 14 bases between. The CDR3, as DNA: TGTGCCTGGGAAGAGGCGGTAAGCTCCTACAATGAGCAGTTCTTC. It codes for CAWEEAVSSYNEQFF.

This clone was seen only once. V and J are TRBV10-2 and TRBJ2-2; 7 bases match TRBD1. CDR3 length: 15 amino acids. Trimming took 6 bases from V and 4 from J; bases not matched to a gene: 8. CDR1 WSHSY and CDR2 SAAADI come from the germline V gene. The chain's CDR3 is CASSARQGPTGELFF. CDR3 in DNA: TGCGCCAGCAGCGCCAGACAGGGACCCACCGGGGAGCTGTTTTTT.

V usage is TRBV24-1 and J usage is TRBJ2-1; TRBD1 agrees at 11 bases. Unmatched junction bases numbered 7, after V lost 4 bases and J lost 6 bases. Per germline, CDR1 KGHDR and CDR2 SFDVKD. This CDR3 comprises 16 residues. The CDR3 region is CATSDTRDRGGNEQFF. The CDR3 coding sequence is TGTGCCACCAGTGACACCCGGGACAGGGGGGGCAATGAGCAGTTCTTC.

This clone was counted a single time. The J gene is TRBJ1-5, the V gene TRBV3-1 (or the pseudogene TRBV3-2); 8 bases line up with TRBD1. V lost 3 bases, J lost 10 bases, and 11 bases stayed unmatched. From germline, CDR1 is LGHDT and CDR2 YNNKEL (reference sequence). The CDR3 totals 15 residues. This chain's CDR3 is CASSQYPGGIGPQHF. For the CDR3, the DNA is TGTGCCAGCAGCCAGTATCCAGGGGGCATAGGTCCCCAGCATTTT.

This chain joins TRBV5-1 and TRBJ2-2; D not certain. Germline V gene lookup returns CDR1 SGHRS and CDR2 YFSETQ. The CDR3 loop spans 16 amino acids. V dropped 4 bases and J dropped 2 bases, with 15 bases sitting between them. In nucleotides, the CDR3 is TGCGCCAGCAGCGACTTTACAGAGACAAACACCGGGGAGCTGTTTTTT. Protein: CASSDFTETNTGELFF.

The chain has TRBV2 and TRBJ2-1; 13 bases fit TRBD2. The CDR3 runs to 14 residues. The J segment lost 8 bases and the V segment lost 4 bases, leaving 2 bases of the junction unmatched. Germline-derived CDR1 and CDR2 are SNHLY and FYNNEI. CDR3 amino acids: CASSGTSGGYEQFF. CDR3 DNA sequence: TGTGCCAGCAGTGGGACTAGCGGGGGTTATGAGCAGTTCTTC. The whole variable domain, remainder taken from reference TRBV2 and TRBJ2-1, is EPEVTQTPSHQVTQMGQEVILRCVPISNHLYFYWYRQILGQKVEFLVSFYNNEISEKSEIFDDQFSVERPDGSNFTLKIRSTKLEDSAMYFCASSGTSGGYEQFFGPGTRLTVL.

This clone showed up just a few times. The gene calls are TRBV28 and TRBJ1-2; D unclear. The CDR3 is made up of 12 amino acids. The V gene lost 10 bases and the J gene lost 4 bases, with 13 bases spanning the gap. The germline gives CDR1 MDHEN, CDR2 SYDVKM. The CDR3 here is CATLNVGYGYTF. For the CDR3, the DNA is TGTGCCACCCTAAACGTTGGCTATGGCTACACCTTC.

The rearrangement links TRBV25-1 to TRBJ2-1, with D perhaps TRBD1 (6 bases). The CDR3 extends over 13 amino acids. In germline, CDR1 is MGHDK, CDR2 SYGVNS. The germline V and J ends were trimmed by 6 bases and 3 bases, with 9 bases remaining between them. CDR3 residues: CASRPDSYNEQFF. CDR3 coding DNA: TGTGCCAGCAGGCCGGACAGCTACAATGAGCAGTTCTTC.

This sequence joins TRBV19 and TRBJ1-5, with 7 nucleotides matching TRBD1. This CDR3 is 16 amino acids long. Germline-derived CDR1 and CDR2 are LNHDA and SQIVND (reference sequence). V gave up 1 base and J gave up 5 bases; unmatched junction bases: 8. The CDR3 region has the DNA TGTGCCAGTAGTATAGGGGGGGACAGCAACTATCAGCCCCAGCATTTT. Translated, it gives CASSIGGDSNYQPQHF. Full variable domain (missing parts from reference TRBV19 and TRBJ1-5): DGGITQSPKYLFRKEGQNVTLSCEQNLNHDAMYWYRQDPGQGLRLIYYSQIVNDFQKGDIAEGYSVSREKKESFPLTVTSAQKNPTAFYLCASSIGGDSNYQPQHFGDGTRLSIL.

The V and J genes are TRBV2 and TRBJ1-1; D is perhaps TRBD1 (5 bases). CDR1 is SNHLY, CDR2 FYNNEI, per germline. Trimming left V 4 bases short and J 4 bases short, with 13 bases between. The CDR3 is made up of 14 amino acids. CDR3 DNA sequence: TGTGCCAGCAGTGCCGGGACCGCGAGCACTGAAGCTTTCTTT. Translating gives CASSAGTASTEAFF.

The chain has TRBV18 and TRBJ2-4; D may be TRBD1 or TRBD2 (5 bases each). The CDR3 loop spans 14 amino acids. Per germline, CDR1 KGHSH and CDR2 LQKENI. V lost 3 bases, J lost 3 bases, and 9 bases lay in between. CDR3 in amino acids: CASSPLGDKNIQYF. CDR3 sequence (DNA): TGTGCCAGCTCACCCCTGGGGGACAAAAACATTCAGTACTTC.

J is TRBJ2-1 and V is TRBV12-5; the match to TRBD1 covers 9 bases. The germline gives CDR1 LGHNT, CDR2 FRNRAP. The junction had 17 bases not matched to a gene; V was cut back by 3 bases and J by 8 bases. The CDR3 is made up of 18 amino acids. The DNA of the CDR3 is TGTGCTAGTGGTTTTGCGAACAGGGACAGGGAGCCTCTCCATGAGCAGTTCTTC. It is translated as CASGFANRDREPLHEQFF.

V and J are TRBV19 and TRBJ2-2; D possibly corresponds to TRBD1 (6 bases). Between the trimmed V and J ends, which lost 5 bases and 0 bases, there was a span of 10 bases. Looked up from germline, CDR1 is LNHDA and CDR2 is SQIVND (reference sequence). CDR3 length: 15 amino acids. Here the CDR3 reads CASSDGTTNTGELFF. The DNA for the CDR3 is TGTGCCAGTAGTGACGGGACAACGAACACCGGGGAGCTGTTTTTT.

The J gene is TRBJ2-1, the V gene TRBV5-1; 9 nucleotides agree with TRBD2. Germline V gene sequence: CDR1 SGHRS, CDR2 YFSETQ. The CDR3 is made up of 16 amino acids. The V gene end was trimmed by 7 bases and the J gene end by 0 bases; junction bases not matched to a gene: 8. The CDR3 coding sequence is TGCGCCAGCCGCCCAGCGGGGGGCTCCTCCTACAATGAGCAGTTCTTC. Its protein is CASRPAGGSSYNEQFF. Variable domain in full (rest from reference TRBV5-1 and TRBJ2-1): KAGVTQTPRYLIKTRGQQVTLSCSPISGHRSVSWYQQTPGQGLQFLFEYFSETQRNKGNFPGRFSGRQFSNSRSEMNVSTLELGDSALYLCASRPAGGSSYNEQFFGPGTRLTVL.